Below, 5 T cell receptor beta chains from the same sample are listed, as sequenced in a study of T cell changes during pregnancy in multiple sclerosis. Only in-frame clones appear in the TCRdb table, and some are missing; sequencing was by immunoSEQ multiplex PCR. The sample has over 50,000 clones; around 85% are singletons. The sample in question was CD4+ T cells from peripheral blood mononuclear cells, obtained in the third trimester of pregnancy. The receptors shown here come from a female donor with multiple sclerosis, enrolled in a pregnancy study.

The chain combines TRBV18 with TRBJ2-7; TRBD1 matches 7 bases. With V trimmed by 6 bases and J by 7 bases, 12 bases remained unmatched. The CDR3 is 14 amino acids. The V gene's germline CDR1 is KGHSH and CDR2 LQKENI. This chain's CDR3 is CASSPGTGETEQYF. In DNA, the CDR3 is TGTGCCAGCTCCCCCGGTACAGGGGAGACGGAGCAGTACTTC.

This rearrangement joins TRBV11-1 to TRBJ2-1; 7 positions agree with TRBD2. Germline V gene sequence: CDR1 SGHAT, CDR2 FQDESV (reference sequence). After removal of 5 bases from V and 8 bases from J, the junction contained 6 bases not matched to a gene. The CDR3 covers 13 residues. The CDR3 DNA sequence: TGTGCCAGCAGCAAAGGACTAGTACATGAGCAGTTCTTC. It yields the protein CASSKGLVHEQFF.

This clone occurred once. The chain employs TRBV18 and TRBJ2-1, with TRBD2 matching over 8 bases. V lost 5 bases and J lost 7; bases outside the gene matches: 4. Germline V gives CDR1 KGHSH, CDR2 LQKENI. This CDR3 comprises 13 residues. In DNA, the CDR3 is TGTGCCAGCTCAACGGGAGGGCAAAATGAGCAGTTCTTC. Encoded protein: CASSTGGQNEQFF.

This clone was observed a single time. The chain employs TRBV28 and TRBJ1-5, with unresolved D. Trimming removed 7 bases at V and 3 bases at J, with 16 bases between. The germline CDR1 and CDR2 sequences are MDHEN and SYDVKM. The CDR3 runs to 15 residues. The CDR3 is CASTPEVRYNQPQHF. CDR3 in DNA: TGTGCCAGCACCCCGGAAGTCAGGTACAATCAGCCCCAGCATTTT.

This chain links TRBV19 with TRBJ1-5, with 8 bases lining up with TRBD1. Looked up from germline, CDR1 is LNHDA and CDR2 is SQIVND (reference sequence). Trimming cost V 7 bases and J 6 bases; bases outside gene matches: 8. CDR3 length: 14 amino acids. In DNA, the CDR3 is TGTGCCAGTACCGGACAGGGTACCGCTCAGCCCCAGCATTTT. Encoded protein: CASTGQGTAQPQHF.